This T cell receptor (beta chain) is from a study of OX40 agonist ivuxolimab in advanced cancers. Whole-study context: Ivuxolimab, an antibody acting as an agonist of OX40 (CD134), was used to treat patients.

Study-wide results and caveats: CD8+ T cells (on average) carried more expanded clones than CD4+ T cells.

In regard to this clone: Its antigen is undetermined.

The repertoire was sequenced with immunoSEQ multiplex PCR; TCRdb's copy has only in-frame clones and lacks some. Counted here are 70,000 to 85,000 clones, about 79% occurring once; the ten biggest clones make up about 1.1%. The CDR3 length is 17 residues. Trimming took 5 bases from V and 2 from J, leaving 19 bases between them. Germline V lookup: CDR1 MNHEY, CDR2 SMNVEV (reference sequence). The sequence was obtained from an adult with an advanced solid tumor such as melanoma, head and neck, liver or kidney cancer. The sample was CD4+ or CD8+ T cells sorted from blood, taken in a trial of the OX40 agonist ivuxolimab. The chain recombines TRBV27 with TRBJ1-5; D remains unclear. The CDR3 DNA reads as TGTGCCAGCAGTCCGTCCTACAGCGCTTCGGGCAATCAGCCCCAGCATTTT. Residues: CASSPSYSASGNQPQHF.